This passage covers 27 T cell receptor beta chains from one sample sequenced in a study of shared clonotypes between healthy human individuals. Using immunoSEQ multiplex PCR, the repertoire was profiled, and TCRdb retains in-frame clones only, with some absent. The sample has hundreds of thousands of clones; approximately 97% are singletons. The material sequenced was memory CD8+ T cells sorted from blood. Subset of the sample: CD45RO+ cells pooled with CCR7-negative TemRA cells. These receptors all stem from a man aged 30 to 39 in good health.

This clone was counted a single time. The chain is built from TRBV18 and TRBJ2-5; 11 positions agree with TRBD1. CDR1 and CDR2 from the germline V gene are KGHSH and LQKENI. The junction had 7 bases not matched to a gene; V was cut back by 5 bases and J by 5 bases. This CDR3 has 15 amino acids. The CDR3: CASSAGTGGEETQYF. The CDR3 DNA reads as TGTGCCAGCTCAGCCGGGACAGGGGGAGAGGAGACCCAGTACTTC.

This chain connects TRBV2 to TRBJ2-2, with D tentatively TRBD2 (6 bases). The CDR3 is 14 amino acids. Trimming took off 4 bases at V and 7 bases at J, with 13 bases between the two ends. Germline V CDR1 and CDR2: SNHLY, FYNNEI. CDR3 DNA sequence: TGTGCCAGCAGTGTGGGACTGCCGGGCGGGGAGCTGTTTTTT. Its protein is CASSVGLPGGELFF.

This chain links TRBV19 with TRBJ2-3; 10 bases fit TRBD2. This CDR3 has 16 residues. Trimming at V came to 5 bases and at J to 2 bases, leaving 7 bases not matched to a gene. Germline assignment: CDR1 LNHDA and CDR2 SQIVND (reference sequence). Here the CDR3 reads CASSSPSGSPTDTQYF. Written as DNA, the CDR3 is TGTGCCAGTAGTTCTCCTAGCGGGAGTCCCACAGATACGCAGTATTTT.

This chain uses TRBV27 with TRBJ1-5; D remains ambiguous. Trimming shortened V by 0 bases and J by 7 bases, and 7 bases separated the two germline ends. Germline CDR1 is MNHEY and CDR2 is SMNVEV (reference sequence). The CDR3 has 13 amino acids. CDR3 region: CASSLSKRQPQHF. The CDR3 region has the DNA TGTGCCAGCAGTTTATCGAAGAGACAGCCCCAGCATTTT.

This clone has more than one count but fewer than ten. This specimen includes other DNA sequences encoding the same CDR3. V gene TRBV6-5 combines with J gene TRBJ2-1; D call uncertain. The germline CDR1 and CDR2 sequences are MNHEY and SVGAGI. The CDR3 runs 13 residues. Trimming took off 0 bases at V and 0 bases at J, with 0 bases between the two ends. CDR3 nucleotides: TGTGCCAGCAGTTACTCCTCCTACAATGAGCAGTTCTTC. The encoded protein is CASSYSSYNEQFF.

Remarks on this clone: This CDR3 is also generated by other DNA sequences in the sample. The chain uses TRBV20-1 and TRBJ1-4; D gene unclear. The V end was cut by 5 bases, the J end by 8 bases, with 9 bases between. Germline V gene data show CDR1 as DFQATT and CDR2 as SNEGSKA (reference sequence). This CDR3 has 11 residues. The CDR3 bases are TGCAGTGCTTTCCAAGGGGAAAAACTGTTTTTT. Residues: CSAFQGEKLFF.

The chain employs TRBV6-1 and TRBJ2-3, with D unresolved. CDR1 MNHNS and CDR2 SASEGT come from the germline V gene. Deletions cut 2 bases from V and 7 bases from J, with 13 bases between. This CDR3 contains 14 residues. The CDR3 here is CASSESVSLHTQYF. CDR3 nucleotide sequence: TGTGCCAGCAGTGAATCGGTTTCCCTCCATACGCAGTATTTT.

CDR3 region: CASRDTKPEKLFF. As DNA, the CDR3 is TGTGCCAGCAGGGACACTAAGCCTGAAAAACTGTTTTTT. The chain couples TRBV28 to TRBJ1-4; maybe TRBD1 (5 bases). Germline V gene lookup returns CDR1 MDHEN and CDR2 SYDVKM. With 6 bases removed from V and 7 bases from J, the gap between germline ends came to 12 bases. The CDR3 is made up of 13 amino acids.

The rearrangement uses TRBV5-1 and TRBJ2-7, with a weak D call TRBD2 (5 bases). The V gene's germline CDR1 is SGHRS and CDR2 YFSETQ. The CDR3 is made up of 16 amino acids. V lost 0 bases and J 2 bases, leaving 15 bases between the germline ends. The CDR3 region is CASSLESPRAPYEQYF. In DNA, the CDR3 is TGCGCCAGCAGCTTGGAGTCTCCGAGGGCCCCCTACGAGCAGTACTTC. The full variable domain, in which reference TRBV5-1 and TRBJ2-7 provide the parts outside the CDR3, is KAGVTQTPRYLIKTRGQQVTLSCSPISGHRSVSWYQQTPGQGLQFLFEYFSETQRNKGNFPGRFSGRQFSNSRSEMNVSTLELGDSALYLCASSLESPRAPYEQYFGPGTRLTVT.

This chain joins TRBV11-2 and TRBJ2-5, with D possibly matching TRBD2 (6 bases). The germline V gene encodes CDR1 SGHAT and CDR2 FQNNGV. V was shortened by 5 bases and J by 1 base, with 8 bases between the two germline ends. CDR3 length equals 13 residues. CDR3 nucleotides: TGTGCCAGCAGCCAGACTAGCCAAGAGACCCAGTACTTC. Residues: CASSQTSQETQYF.

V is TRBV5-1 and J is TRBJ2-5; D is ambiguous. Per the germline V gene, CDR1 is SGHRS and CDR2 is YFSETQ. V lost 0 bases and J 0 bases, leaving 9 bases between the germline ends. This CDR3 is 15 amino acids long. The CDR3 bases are TGCGCCAGCAGCTTGGTCCCCAACTACCAAGAGACCCAGTACTTC. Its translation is CASSLVPNYQETQYF.

The CDR3 reads CASSLTTGGNTGELFF. CDR3 coding DNA: TGTGCCAGCAGCTTAACCACAGGGGGCAACACCGGGGAGCTGTTTTTT. This sequence joins TRBV7-3 and TRBJ2-2; 9 bases are shared with TRBD1. Germline CDR1 reads SGHTA; CDR2 reads FQGTGA. With V trimmed by 0 bases and J by 2 bases, 1 base remained unmatched. The CDR3 is 16 residues long.

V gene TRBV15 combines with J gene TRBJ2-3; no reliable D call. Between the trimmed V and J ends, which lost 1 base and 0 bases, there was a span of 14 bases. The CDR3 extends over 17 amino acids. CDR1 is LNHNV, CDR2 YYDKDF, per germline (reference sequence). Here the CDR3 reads CATSRVPQVTSTDTQYF. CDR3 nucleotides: TGTGCCACCAGCAGAGTTCCCCAGGTTACTAGCACAGATACGCAGTATTTT.

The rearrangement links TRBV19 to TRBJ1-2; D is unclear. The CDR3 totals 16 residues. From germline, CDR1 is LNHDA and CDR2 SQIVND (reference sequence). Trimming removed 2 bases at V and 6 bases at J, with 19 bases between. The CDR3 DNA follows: TGTGCCAGTAGTATAATTCTCCCGGGCGCCCGAGATGGCTACACCTTC. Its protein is CASSIILPGARDGYTF.

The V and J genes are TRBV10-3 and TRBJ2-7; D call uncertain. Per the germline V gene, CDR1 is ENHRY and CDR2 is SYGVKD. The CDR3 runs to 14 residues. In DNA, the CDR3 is TGTGCTATTCGAAATAGGGCCTTAAACTACGAGCAGTACTTC. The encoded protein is CAIRNRALNYEQYF.

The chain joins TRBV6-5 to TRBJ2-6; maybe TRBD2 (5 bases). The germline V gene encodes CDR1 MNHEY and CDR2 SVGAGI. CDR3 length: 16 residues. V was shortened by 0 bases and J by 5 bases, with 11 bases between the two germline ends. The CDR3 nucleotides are TGTGCCAGCAGTTACTCGACTACCACGCGGGCCAACGTCCTGACTTTC. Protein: CASSYSTTTRANVLTF.

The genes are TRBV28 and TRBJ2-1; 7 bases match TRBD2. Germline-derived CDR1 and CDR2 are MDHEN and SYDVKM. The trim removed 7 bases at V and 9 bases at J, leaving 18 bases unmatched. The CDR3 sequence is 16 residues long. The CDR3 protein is CASTKGTSDEWGEQFF. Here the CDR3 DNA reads TGTGCCAGCACCAAAGGAACTAGCGACGAGTGGGGTGAGCAGTTCTTC. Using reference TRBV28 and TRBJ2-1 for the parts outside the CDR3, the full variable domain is DVKVTQSSRYLVKRTGEKVFLECVQDMDHENMFWYRQDPGLGLRLIYFSYDVKMKEKGDIPEGYSVSREKKERFSLILESASTNQTSMYLCASTKGTSDEWGEQFFGPGTRLTVL.

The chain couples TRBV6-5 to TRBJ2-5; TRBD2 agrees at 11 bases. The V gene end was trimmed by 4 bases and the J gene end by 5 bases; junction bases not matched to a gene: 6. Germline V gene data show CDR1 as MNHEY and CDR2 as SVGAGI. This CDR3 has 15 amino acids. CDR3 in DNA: TGTGCCAGCAGTTTACTAGCGGGAGTATCGGAGACCCAGTACTTC. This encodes CASSLLAGVSETQYF.

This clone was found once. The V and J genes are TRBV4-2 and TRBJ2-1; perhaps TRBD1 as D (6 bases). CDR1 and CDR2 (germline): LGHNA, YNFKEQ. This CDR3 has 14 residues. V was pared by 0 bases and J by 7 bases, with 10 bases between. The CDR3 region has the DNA TGTGCCAGCAGCCAAGAGACAGGTGGGAATGAGCAGTTCTTC. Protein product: CASSQETGGNEQFF.

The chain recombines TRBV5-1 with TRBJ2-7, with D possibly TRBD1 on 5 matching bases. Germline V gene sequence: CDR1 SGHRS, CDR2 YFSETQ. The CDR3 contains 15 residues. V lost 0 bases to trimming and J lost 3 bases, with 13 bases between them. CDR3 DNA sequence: TGCGCCAGCAGCTTGGAACCAGACAGACGCTACGAGCAGTACTTC. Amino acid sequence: CASSLEPDRRYEQYF.

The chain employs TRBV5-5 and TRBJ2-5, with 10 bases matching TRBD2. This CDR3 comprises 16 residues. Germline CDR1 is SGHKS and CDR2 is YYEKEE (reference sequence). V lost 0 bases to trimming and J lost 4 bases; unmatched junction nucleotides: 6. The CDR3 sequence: CASSLGSGRGLETQYF. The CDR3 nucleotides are TGTGCCAGCAGCTTGGGGAGCGGGAGGGGGTTAGAGACCCAGTACTTC.

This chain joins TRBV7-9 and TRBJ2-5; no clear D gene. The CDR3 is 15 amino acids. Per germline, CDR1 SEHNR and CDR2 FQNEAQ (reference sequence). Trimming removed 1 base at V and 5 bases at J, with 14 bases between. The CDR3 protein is CASSLVVMDRETQYF. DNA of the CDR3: TGTGCCAGCAGCTTAGTAGTTATGGATAGGGAGACCCAGTACTTC.

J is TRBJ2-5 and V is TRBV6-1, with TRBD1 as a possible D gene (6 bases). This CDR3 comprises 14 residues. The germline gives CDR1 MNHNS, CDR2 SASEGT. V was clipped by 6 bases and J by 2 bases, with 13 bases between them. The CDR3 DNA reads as TGTGCCAGCAGGACCCGGACAGTACAAGAGACCCAGTACTTC. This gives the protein CASRTRTVQETQYF.

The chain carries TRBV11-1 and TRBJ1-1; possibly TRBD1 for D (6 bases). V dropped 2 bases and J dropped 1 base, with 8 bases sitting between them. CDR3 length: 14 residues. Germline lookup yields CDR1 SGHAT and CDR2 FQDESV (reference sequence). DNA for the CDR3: TGTGCCAGCAGCTTATGGGGGCAGAACACTGAAGCTTTCTTT. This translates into CASSLWGQNTEAFF.

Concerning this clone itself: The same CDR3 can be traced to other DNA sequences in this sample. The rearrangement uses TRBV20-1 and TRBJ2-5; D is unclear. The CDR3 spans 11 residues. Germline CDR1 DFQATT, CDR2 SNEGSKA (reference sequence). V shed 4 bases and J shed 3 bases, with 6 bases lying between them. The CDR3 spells CSATEKETQYF. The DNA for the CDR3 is TGCAGTGCTACTGAAAAAGAGACCCAGTACTTC.

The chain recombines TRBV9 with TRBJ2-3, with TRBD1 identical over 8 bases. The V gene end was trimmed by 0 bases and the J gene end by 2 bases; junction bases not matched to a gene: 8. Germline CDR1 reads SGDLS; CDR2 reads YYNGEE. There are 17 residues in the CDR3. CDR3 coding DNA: TGTGCCAGCAGCGTAGGGGTCGGGACAGGTTACACAGATACGCAGTATTTT. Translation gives CASSVGVGTGYTDTQYF.

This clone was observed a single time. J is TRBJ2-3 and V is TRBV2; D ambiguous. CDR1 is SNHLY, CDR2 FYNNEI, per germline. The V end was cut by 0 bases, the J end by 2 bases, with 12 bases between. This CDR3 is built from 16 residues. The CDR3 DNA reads TGTGCCAGCAGTGAAGCGGCTAGATCATACACAGATACGCAGTATTTT. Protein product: CASSEAARSYTDTQYF.